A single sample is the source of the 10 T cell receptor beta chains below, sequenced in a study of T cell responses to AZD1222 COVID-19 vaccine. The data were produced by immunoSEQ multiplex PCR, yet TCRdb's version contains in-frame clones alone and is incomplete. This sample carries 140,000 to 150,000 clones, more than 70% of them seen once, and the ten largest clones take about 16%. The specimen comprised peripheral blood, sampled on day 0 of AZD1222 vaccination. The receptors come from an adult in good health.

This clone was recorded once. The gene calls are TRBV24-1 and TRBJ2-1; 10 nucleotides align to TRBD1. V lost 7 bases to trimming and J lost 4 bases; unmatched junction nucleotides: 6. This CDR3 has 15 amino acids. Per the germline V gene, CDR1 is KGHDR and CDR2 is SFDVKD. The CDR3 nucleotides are TGTGCCACCAGCACCGGACAGGGGGGATACAATGAGCAGTTCTTC. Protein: CATSTGQGGYNEQFF.

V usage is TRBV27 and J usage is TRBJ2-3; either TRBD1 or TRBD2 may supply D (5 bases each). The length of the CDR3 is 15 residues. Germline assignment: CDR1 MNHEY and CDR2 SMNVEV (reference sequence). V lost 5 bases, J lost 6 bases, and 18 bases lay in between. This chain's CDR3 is CASSQTGTRSDTQYF. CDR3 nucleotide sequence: TGTGCCAGCAGTCAGACCGGGACCCGTTCTGATACGCAGTATTTT.

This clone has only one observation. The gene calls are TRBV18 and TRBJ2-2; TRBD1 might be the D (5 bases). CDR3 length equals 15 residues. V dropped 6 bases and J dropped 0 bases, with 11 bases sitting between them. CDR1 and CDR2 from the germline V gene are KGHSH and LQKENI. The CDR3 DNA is TGTGCCAGCTCTCAGCAGGGAACGAACACCGGGGAGCTGTTTTTT. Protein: CASSQQGTNTGELFF.

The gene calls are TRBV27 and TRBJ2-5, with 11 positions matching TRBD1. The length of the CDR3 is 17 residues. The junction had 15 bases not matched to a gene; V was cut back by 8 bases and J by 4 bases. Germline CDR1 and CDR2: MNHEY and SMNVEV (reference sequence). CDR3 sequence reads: CASGMDRGRGNRETQYF. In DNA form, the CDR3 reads TGTGCCAGCGGGATGGACAGGGGGCGCGGAAACAGAGAGACCCAGTACTTC.

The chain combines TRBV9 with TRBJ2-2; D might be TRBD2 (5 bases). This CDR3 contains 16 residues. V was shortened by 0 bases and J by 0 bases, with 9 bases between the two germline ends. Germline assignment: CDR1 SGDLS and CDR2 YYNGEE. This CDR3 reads CASSVEAGTNTGELFF. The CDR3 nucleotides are TGTGCCAGCAGCGTAGAGGCGGGCACGAACACCGGGGAGCTGTTTTTT. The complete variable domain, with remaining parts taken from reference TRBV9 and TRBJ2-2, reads DSGVTQTPKHLITATGQRVTLRCSPRSGDLSVYWYQQSLDQGLQFLIQYYNGEERAKGNILERFSAQQFPDLHSELNLSSLELGDSALYFCASSVEAGTNTGELFFGEGSRLTVL.

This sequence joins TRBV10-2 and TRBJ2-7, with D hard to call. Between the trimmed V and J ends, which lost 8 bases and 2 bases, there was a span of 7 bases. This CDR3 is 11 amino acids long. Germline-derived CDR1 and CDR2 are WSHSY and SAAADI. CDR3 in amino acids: CASGRTYEQYF. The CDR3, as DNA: TGCGCCAGCGGCAGAACCTACGAGCAGTACTTC.

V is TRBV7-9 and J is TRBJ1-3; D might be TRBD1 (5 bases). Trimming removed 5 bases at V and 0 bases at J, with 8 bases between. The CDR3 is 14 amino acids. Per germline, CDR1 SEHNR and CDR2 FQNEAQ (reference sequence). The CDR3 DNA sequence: TGTGCCAGCAGCCGCGACAGCTCTGGAAACACCATATATTTT. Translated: CASSRDSSGNTIYF. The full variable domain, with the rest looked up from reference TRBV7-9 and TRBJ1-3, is DTGVSQNPRHKITKRGQNVTFRCDPISEHNRLYWYRQTLGQGPEFLTYFQNEAQLEKSRLLSDRFSAERPKGSFSTLEIQRTEQGDSAMYLCASSRDSSGNTIYFGEGSWLTVV.

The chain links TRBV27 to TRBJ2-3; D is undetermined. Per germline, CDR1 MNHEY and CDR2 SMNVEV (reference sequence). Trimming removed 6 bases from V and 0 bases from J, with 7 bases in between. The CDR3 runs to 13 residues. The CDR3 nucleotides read TGTGCCAGCAGGGGGTGGAGCACAGATACGCAGTATTTT. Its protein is CASRGWSTDTQYF.

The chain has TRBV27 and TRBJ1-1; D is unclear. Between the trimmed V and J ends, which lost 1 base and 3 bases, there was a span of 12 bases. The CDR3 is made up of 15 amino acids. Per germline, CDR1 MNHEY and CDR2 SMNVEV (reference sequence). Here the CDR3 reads CASSLWGQADTEAFF. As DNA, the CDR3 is TGTGCCAGCAGTTTATGGGGTCAGGCGGACACTGAAGCTTTCTTT.

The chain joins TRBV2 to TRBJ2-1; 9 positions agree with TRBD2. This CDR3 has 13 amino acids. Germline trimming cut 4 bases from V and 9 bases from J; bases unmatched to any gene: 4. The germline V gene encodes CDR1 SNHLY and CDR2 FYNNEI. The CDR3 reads CASSASGVVEQFF. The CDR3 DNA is TGTGCCAGCAGTGCTAGCGGGGTAGTTGAGCAGTTCTTC.